Listed below are T cell receptor beta chains from one sample, sequenced in a study of CD8 T cells in ankylosing spondylitis. TCRdb re-called the 5' RACE reads with MiXCR, one entry per CDR3 protein. The data hold some 240,000 distinct CDR3 sequences, with 7.3% observed a single time. Sequencing was carried out using blood, either unsorted or a sorted T cell fraction (not recorded which). The receptors shown here come from a male donor with ankylosing spondylitis. Both conserved end residues are part of each CDR3. A D gene is named only where the DNA matches it firmly. Some rows have no size entry. The others give once, few or many, or a class for an expanded clone.

abundance	v_gene	d_gene	j_gene	CDR3aa	CDR3nt
.	TRBV20-1	.	TRBJ1-5	CSAPSFWSNQPQHF	TGCAGTGCCCCCTCGTTTTGGAGCAATCAGCCCCAGCATTTT
many	TRBV3-1	.	TRBJ1-1	CASSQDLGRNTEAFF	TGTGCCAGCAGCCAAGACTTAGGTCGTAACACTGAAGCTTTCTTT
many	TRBV5-1	.	TRBJ2-2	CASSFPGQRGTGELFF	TGCGCCAGCAGCTTCCCCGGACAGAGGGGCACCGGGGAGCTGTTTTTT
many	TRBV5-1	TRBD1	TRBJ2-2	CASSLRDRGTTGELFF	TGCGCCAGCAGCTTGCGGGACAGGGGGACAACCGGGGAGCTGTTTTTT
many	TRBV7-6	.	TRBJ2-1	CASSLLRGQLHEQFF	TGTGCCAGCAGCTTATTGCGGGGGCAGCTTCATGAGCAGTTCTTC
few	TRBV11-2	TRBD2	TRBJ2-1	CASSLLAGDYNEQFF	TGTGCCAGCAGCTTACTAGCGGGGGACTACAATGAGCAGTTCTTC
.	TRBV30	.	TRBJ1-5	CAWSGRASNQPQHF	TGTGCCTGGAGTGGGAGGGCTAGCAATCAGCCCCAGCATTTT
.	TRBV10-3	.	TRBJ2-3	CAISDLLSTDTQYF	TGTGCCATCAGTGATTTACTTAGCACAGATACGCAGTATTTT
many	TRBV4-2	.	TRBJ2-7	CASSQEPGRPYEQYF	TGTGCCAGCAGCCAAGAGCCGGGCCGACCCTACGAGCAGTACTTC
many	TRBV5-1	.	TRBJ2-2	CASSLHTGELFF	TGCGCCAGCAGCCTCCATACCGGGGAGCTGTTTTTT
many	TRBV2	TRBD2	TRBJ2-1	CASSESGSSYNEQFF	TGTGCCAGCAGTGAAAGCGGGAGCTCCTACAATGAGCAGTTCTTC
many	TRBV5-1	.	TRBJ2-7	CASGTGETYEQYF	TGCGCCAGTGGGACGGGGGAAACCTACGAGCAGTACTTC
few	TRBV29-1	TRBD2	TRBJ2-2	CSVEDWLAGESTGELFF	TGCAGCGTTGAAGACTGGCTAGCGGGAGAAAGTACCGGGGAGCTGTTTTTT
few	TRBV9	.	TRBJ2-7	CASSVGEAYEQYF	TGTGCCAGCAGCGTAGGAGAGGCTTACGAGCAGTACTTC
many	TRBV19	.	TRBJ2-1	CASSIGVQHNEQFF	TGTGCCAGTAGTATTGGGGTCCAACACAATGAGCAGTTCTTC
many	TRBV7-6	.	TRBJ2-1	CASSLGLLGYNEQFF	TGTGCCAGCAGCTTAGGGCTGCTAGGCTACAATGAGCAGTTCTTC
many	TRBV29-1	TRBD2	TRBJ2-3	CSAQAGGGLDTQYF	TGCAGCGCCCAGGCGGGAGGAGGTTTAGATACGCAGTATTTT
many	TRBV6-5	.	TRBJ2-1	CASSYSREQFF	TGTGCCAGCAGTTACTCTCGGGAGCAGTTCTTC
.	TRBV27	.	TRBJ2-7	CASSLSPGIINEQYF	TGTGCCAGCAGTTTATCCCCAGGGATCATCAACGAGCAGTACTTC
many	TRBV4-1	.	TRBJ1-1	CASSQDGGIAEAFF	TGCGCCAGCAGCCAAGATGGGGGAATCGCTGAAGCTTTCTTT
many	TRBV10-3	TRBD2	TRBJ2-3	CAISEPGLAGSSTDTQYF	TGTGCCATCAGTGAGCCGGGACTAGCGGGGTCTAGCACAGATACGCAGTATTTT
many	TRBV6-2/TRBV6-3	TRBD1	TRBJ1-5	CASRPTPRDRGWQPQHF	TGTGCCAGCAGACCAACACCCCGGGACAGGGGCTGGCAGCCCCAGCATTTT
few	TRBV19	TRBD2	TRBJ2-1	CASSIGWLAGVNEQFF	TGTGCCAGTAGTATTGGGTGGCTAGCGGGAGTCAATGAGCAGTTCTTC
many	TRBV2	.	TRBJ2-7	CASSSGEEAGEQYF	TGTGCCAGCAGTTCAGGGGAGGAAGCGGGCGAGCAGTACTTC
.	TRBV12-3/TRBV12-4	.	TRBJ2-1	CASSLVGGYNEQFF	TGTGCCAGCAGTTTAGTTGGAGGGTACAATGAGCAGTTCTTC